This is a list of T cell receptor beta chains from one sample in a study of cytomegalovirus exposure and HLA in healthy donors. Sequencing was performed with immunoSEQ multiplex PCR; in TCRdb, only in-frame clones are kept and a portion is missing. Of approximately 79,000 clones listed, 60% to 85% are singletons. Sequenced material: PBMCs. These receptors came from a male donor in good health and CMV-seropositive. CDR3s leave out the opening cysteine and the closing phenylalanine or tryptophan.

cdr3_aa v_call cdr3_length j_call
SVEDLALYGYT TRBV29-1 11 TRBJ1-2
ASSRTRTDTQY TRBV5-1 11 TRBJ2-3
ASSYGQIQGPLH TRBV6-5 12 TRBJ1-6
ASSAENQETQY TRBV7-2 11 TRBJ2-5
ASSSSQGWRSFYEQY TRBV27 15 TRBJ2-7
ASSPAGTGGHEKLF TRBV5-4 14 TRBJ1-4
ASSHLRGGHRGYHSPLH TRBV11-2 17 TRBJ1-6
ASSPGQGQETQY TRBV4-2 12 TRBJ2-5
ASSVASGGAYEQY TRBV9 13 TRBJ2-7
SSSLEQGAYEQY TRBV7-9 12 TRBJ2-7
ASSLGLGWYEQY TRBV4-1 12 TRBJ2-7
SGQGSYEQY TRBV20-1 9 TRBJ2-7
ASSYGTTNTEAF TRBV7-8 12 TRBJ1-1
ASSQGRVSQPQH TRBV5-8 12 TRBJ1-5
ASSLRGAQPQH TRBV28 11 TRBJ1-5
AWQGEGQPQH TRBV30 10 TRBJ1-5
ASSSGTGTYEQY TRBV2 12 TRBJ2-7
ASSPLRGSVYEQF TRBV5-5 13 TRBJ2-1
ASSYPGSGRNTEAF TRBV6-5 14 TRBJ1-1
ASSEAQGWTEAF TRBV2 12 TRBJ1-1
ASSGDWGQPQH TRBV5-1 11 TRBJ1-5
AWRDTGIDTGELF TRBV30 13 TRBJ2-2
ASTLGGTGNEQY TRBV28 12 TRBJ2-7
ASSLFSLRDSGMRQY TRBV27 15 TRBJ2-7
AIRTGDTEAF TRBV10-3 10 TRBJ1-1
ASSLGRENTEAF TRBV5-1 12 TRBJ1-1
ASRRIADTQY TRBV28 10 TRBJ2-3
ASSFGGSGYT TRBV28 10 TRBJ1-2
ASSPWTSSYEQY TRBV28 12 TRBJ2-7
ASSSNPSRGRETQY TRBV7-2 14 TRBJ2-5
ASSLVSSEQF TRBV5-4 10 TRBJ2-1
ASSSGTDTQY TRBV7-6 10 TRBJ2-3
ASSQRPGGYEQY TRBV7-2 12 TRBJ2-7
ASSLSGTGLAF TRBV7-9 11 TRBJ1-1
ASSRVAGGRTGELF TRBV28 14 TRBJ2-2
ASSIANSNQPQH TRBV19 12 TRBJ1-5
ASSTMRGSQDYTDTQY TRBV4-2 16 TRBJ2-3
ASSQEGGTGSYEQY TRBV4-2 14 TRBJ2-7
ASSPPGLAGTDTQY TRBV5-1 14 TRBJ2-3
ASSQGGLDYEQY TRBV5-6 12 TRBJ2-7
ASSQADRDYEQY TRBV4-2 12 TRBJ2-7
ASSLSRDNQPQH TRBV28 12 TRBJ1-5
ASSLGRVDYGYT TRBV5-6 12 TRBJ1-2
ASPFPAGNYGYT TRBV28 12 TRBJ1-2
ASTGTGVGYT TRBV6-1 10 TRBJ1-2
ASSHPQGGFTEAF TRBV4-2 13 TRBJ1-1
ASSQQGAPNSPLH TRBV5-6 13 TRBJ1-6
ASSFRAIDRTDTQY TRBV14 14 TRBJ2-3
ASSVGETQY TRBV6-1 9 TRBJ2-5
ASSLGGRVYGYT TRBV11-2 12 TRBJ1-2
ASSAQGSYRNTIY TRBV9 13 TRBJ1-3
ASSFNGGTDSSYGQY TRBV5-1 15 TRBJ2-7
ASSLGLGPPKF TRBV5-4 11 TRBJ2-1
ASSSIPGAQETQY TRBV7-2 13 TRBJ2-5
ASSPGTGTGSGNQPQH TRBV28 16 TRBJ1-5
ASSLGQGSTDTQY TRBV5-1 13 TRBJ2-3
ASSLASAGTGVYEQY TRBV11-2 15 TRBJ2-7
ASSSGQGGGNQPQH TRBV2 14 TRBJ1-5
ASSLAGDEQF TRBV5-1 10 TRBJ2-1
ASSRGGTFNEQF TRBV5-1 12 TRBJ2-1